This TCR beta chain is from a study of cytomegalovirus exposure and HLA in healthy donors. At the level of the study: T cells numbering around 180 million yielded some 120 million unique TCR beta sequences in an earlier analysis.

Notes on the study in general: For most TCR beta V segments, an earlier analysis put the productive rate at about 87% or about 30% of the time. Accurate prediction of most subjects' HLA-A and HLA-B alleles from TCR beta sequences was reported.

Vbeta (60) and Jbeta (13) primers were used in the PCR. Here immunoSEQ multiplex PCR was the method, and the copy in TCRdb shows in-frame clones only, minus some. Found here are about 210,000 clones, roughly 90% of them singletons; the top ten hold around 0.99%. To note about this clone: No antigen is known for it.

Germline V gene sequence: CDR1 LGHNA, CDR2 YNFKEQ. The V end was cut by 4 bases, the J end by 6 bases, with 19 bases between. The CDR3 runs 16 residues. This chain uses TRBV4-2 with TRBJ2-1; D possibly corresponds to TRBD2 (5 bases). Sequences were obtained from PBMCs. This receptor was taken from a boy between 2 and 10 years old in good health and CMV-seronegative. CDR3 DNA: TGTGCCAGCAGCCCGCTGGCCAGCGGAGTATCCAATGAGCAGTTCTTC. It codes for CASSPLASGVSNEQFF.